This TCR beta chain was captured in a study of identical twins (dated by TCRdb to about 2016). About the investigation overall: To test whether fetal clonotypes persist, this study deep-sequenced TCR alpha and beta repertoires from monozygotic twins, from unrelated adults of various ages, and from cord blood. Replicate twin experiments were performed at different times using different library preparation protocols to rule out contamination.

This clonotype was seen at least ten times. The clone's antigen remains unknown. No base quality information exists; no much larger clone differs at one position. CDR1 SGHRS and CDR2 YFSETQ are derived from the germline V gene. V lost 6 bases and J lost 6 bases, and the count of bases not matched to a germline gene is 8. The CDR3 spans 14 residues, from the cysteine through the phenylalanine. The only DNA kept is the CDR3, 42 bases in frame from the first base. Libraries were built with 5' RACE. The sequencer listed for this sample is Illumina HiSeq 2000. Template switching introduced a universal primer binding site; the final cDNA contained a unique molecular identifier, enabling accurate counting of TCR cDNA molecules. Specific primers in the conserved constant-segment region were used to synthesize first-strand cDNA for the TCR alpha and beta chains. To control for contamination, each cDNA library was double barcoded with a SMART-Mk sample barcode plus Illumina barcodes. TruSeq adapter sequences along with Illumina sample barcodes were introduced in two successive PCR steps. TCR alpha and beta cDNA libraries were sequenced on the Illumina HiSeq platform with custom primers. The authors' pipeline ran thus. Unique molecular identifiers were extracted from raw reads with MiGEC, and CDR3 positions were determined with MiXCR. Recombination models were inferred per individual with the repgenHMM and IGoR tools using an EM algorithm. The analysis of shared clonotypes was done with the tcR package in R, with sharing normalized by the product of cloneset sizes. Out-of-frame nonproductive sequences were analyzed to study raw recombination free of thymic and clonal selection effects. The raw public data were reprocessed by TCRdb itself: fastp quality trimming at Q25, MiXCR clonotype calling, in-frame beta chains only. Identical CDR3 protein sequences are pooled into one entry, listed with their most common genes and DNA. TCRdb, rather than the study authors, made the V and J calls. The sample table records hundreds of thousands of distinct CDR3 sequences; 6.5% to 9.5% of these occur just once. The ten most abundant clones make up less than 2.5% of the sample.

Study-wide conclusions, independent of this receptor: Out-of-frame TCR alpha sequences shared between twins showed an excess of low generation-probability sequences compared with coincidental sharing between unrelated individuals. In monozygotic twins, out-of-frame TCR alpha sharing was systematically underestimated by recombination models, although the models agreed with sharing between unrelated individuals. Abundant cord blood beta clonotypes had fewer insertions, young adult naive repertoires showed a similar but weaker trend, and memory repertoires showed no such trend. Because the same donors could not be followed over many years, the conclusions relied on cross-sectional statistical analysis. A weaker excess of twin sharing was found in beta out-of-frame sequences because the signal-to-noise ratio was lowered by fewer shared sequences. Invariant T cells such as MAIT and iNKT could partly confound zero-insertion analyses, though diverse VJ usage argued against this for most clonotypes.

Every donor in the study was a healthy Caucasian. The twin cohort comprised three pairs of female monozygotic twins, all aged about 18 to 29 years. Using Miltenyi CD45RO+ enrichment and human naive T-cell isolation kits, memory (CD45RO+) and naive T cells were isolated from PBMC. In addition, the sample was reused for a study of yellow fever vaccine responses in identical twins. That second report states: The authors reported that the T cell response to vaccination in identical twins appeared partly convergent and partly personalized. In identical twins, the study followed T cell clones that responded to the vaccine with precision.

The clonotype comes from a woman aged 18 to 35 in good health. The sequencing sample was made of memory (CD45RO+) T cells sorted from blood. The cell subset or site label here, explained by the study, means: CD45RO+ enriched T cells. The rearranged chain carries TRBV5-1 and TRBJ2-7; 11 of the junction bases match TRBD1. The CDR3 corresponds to CASNPGQGGIEQYF. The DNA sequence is TGCGCCAGCAATCCGGGACAGGGGGGAATCGAGCAGTACTTC.